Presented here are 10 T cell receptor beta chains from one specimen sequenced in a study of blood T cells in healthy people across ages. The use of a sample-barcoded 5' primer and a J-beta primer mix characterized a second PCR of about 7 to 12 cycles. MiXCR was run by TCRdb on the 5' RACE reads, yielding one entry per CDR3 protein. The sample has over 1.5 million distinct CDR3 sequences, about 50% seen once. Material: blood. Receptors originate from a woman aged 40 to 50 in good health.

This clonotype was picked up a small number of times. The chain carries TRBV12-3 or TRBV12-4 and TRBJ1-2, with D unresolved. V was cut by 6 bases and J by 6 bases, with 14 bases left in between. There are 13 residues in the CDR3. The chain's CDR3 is CASSPTGNHGYTF. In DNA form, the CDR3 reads TGTGCCAGCAGCCCGACCGGGAACCATGGCTACACCTTC.

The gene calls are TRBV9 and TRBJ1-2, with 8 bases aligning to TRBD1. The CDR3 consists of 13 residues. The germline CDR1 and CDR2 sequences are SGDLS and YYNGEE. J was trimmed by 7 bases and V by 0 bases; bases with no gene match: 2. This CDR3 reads CASSVVTGGGYTF. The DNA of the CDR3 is TGTGCCAGCAGCGTAGTCACAGGGGGTGGCTACACCTTC.

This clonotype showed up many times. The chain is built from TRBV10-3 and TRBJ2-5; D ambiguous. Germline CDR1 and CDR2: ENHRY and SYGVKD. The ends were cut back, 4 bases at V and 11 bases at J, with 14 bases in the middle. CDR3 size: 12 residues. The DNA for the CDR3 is TGTGCCATCAGTGGCGACGGAAGGGCGCAGTACTTC. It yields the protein CAISGDGRAQYF.

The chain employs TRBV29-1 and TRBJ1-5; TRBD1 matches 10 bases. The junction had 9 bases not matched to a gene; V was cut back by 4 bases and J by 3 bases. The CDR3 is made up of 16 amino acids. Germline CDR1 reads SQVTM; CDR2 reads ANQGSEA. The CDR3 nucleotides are TGCAGCGTTGTTAGCGGGACAGGGGAACTCAATCAGCCCCAGCATTTT. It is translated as CSVVSGTGELNQPQHF.

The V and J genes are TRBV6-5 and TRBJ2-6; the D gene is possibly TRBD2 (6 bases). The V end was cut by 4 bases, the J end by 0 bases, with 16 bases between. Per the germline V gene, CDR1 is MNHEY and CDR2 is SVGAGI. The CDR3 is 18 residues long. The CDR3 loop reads CASSFGVGLSSGANVLTF. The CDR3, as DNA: TGTGCCAGCAGTTTTGGTGTCGGACTAAGCTCTGGGGCCAACGTCCTGACTTTC.

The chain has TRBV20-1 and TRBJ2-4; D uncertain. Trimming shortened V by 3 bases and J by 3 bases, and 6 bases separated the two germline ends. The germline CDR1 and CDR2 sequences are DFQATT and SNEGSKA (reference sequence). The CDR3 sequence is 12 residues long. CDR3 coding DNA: TGCAGTGCTAGCGTCAACAAAAACATTCAGTACTTC. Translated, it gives CSASVNKNIQYF.

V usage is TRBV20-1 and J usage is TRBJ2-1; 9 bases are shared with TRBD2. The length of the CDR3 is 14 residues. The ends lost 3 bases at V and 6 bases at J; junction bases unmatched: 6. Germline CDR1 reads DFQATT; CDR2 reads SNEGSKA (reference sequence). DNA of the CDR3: TGCAGTGCTAGGTCTGGCGGGGGGGCCAATGAGCAGTTCTTC. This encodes CSARSGGGANEQFF.

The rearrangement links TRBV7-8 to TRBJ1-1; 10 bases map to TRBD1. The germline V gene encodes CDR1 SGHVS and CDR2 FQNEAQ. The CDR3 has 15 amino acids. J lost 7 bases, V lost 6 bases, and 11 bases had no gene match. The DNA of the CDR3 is TGTGCCAGCAGTTCCCGGACAGGGGGGGCGATTGAAGCTTTCTTT. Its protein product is CASSSRTGGAIEAFF.

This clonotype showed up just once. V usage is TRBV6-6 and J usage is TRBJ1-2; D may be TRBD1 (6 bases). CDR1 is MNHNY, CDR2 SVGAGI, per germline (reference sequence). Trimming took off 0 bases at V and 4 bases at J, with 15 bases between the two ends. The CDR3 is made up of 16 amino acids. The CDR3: CASSYSSGRGGYGYTF. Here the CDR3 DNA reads TGTGCCAGCAGTTACTCTTCGGGCAGGGGTGGCTATGGCTACACCTTC.

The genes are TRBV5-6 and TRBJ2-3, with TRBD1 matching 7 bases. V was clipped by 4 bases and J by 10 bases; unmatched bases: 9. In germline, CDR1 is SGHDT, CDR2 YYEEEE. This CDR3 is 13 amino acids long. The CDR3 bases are TGTGCCAGCAGCACAGGGGTCGAGCCACCGCAGTATTTT. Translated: CASSTGVEPPQYF.